A selection of T cell receptor beta chains follows, all from one sample in a study of blood T cells in healthy people across ages. Each CDR3 protein is one row after TCRdb ran MiXCR on the 5' RACE reads. The profile shows approximately 790,000 distinct CDR3 sequences, approximately 59% of them singletons. The material sequenced was blood. The origin of the receptors is a man aged 25 to 40 in good health. CDR3s include the opening cysteine and the closing phenylalanine or tryptophan. D genes are given only for firm matches. Where a row states a size, it is once, few, many or the class of an expanded clone; other rows omit it.

len	abundance	d_gene	v_gene	j_gene	CDR3nt	CDR3aa
16	few	TRBD2	TRBV6-4	TRBJ2-3	TGTGCCAGCAGTGAGGGCGAGCGGGGTGACACAGATACGCAGTATTTT	CASSEGERGDTDTQYF
13	NA	NA	TRBV24-1	TRBJ2-5	TGTGCCACCAGTGATTTGAACCGAGAGACCCAGTACTTC	CATSDLNRETQYF
14	NA	TRBD2	TRBV6-2/TRBV6-3	TRBJ2-3	TGTGCCAGCAGCGGGACTAGCAATACAGATACGCAGTATTTT	CASSGTSNTDTQYF
15	NA	TRBD2	TRBV7-8	TRBJ2-1	TGTGCCAGCAGCTTAGACTCCGCCGGGGGGAAGGAGCAGTTCTTC	CASSLDSAGGKEQFF
15	NA	NA	TRBV27	TRBJ2-6	TGTGCCAGCAGCAATGACAGGACTGGGGCCAACGTCCTGACTTTC	CASSNDRTGANVLTF
17	NA	NA	TRBV7-9	TRBJ2-7	TGTGCCAGCAGCAAACTTGCTCGGGGGTGGATCACCCACGAGCAGTACTTC	CASSKLARGWITHEQYF
14	few	TRBD2	TRBV20-1	TRBJ2-1	TGCAGTGCTAGAGATAGAGCGGGGGGCAATGAGCAGTTCTTC	CSARDRAGGNEQFF
15	few	TRBD1	TRBV2	TRBJ1-6	TGTGCCAGCAGTCATCCGGGACAGGGCATTTCACCCCTCCACTTT	CASSHPGQGISPLHF
13	NA	TRBD1	TRBV20-1	TRBJ2-7	TGCAGTGCTACAGGGGACAGGTACAATGAGCAGTACTTC	CSATGDRYNEQYF
13	NA	NA	TRBV7-3	TRBJ2-2	TGTGCCAGCAGTCCCCGGGACACCGGGGAGCTGTTTTTT	CASSPRDTGELFF
15	few	TRBD2	TRBV29-1	TRBJ2-3	TGCAGCGTTGAAATCGGGGGGGATCCCACAGATACGCAGTATTTT	CSVEIGGDPTDTQYF
17	NA	TRBD1	TRBV3-1	TRBJ1-1	TGTGCCAGCAGCCATACGGCTCTGGGACAGGGAAGAACTGAAGCTTTCTTT	CASSHTALGQGRTEAFF
15	few	NA	TRBV6-2/TRBV6-3	TRBJ2-7	TGTGCCAGCAGTTCACCTTTCCAGGCCCCCTACGAGCAGTACTTC	CASSSPFQAPYEQYF
16	NA	TRBD2	TRBV6-1	TRBJ2-7	TGTGCCAGCAGTGCCCGGACTAGCGGGGGGCGACACGAGCAGTACTTC	CASSARTSGGRHEQYF
19	NA	NA	TRBV9	TRBJ2-1	TGTGCCAGCAGCGTAGAAGAGGGCTCCCCCTTATATTCCTACAATGAGCAGTTCTTC	CASSVEEGSPLYSYNEQFF
12	NA	NA	TRBV24-1	TRBJ2-7	TGTGCCACCAGTGTGACGGGATACGAGCAGTACTTC	CATSVTGYEQYF